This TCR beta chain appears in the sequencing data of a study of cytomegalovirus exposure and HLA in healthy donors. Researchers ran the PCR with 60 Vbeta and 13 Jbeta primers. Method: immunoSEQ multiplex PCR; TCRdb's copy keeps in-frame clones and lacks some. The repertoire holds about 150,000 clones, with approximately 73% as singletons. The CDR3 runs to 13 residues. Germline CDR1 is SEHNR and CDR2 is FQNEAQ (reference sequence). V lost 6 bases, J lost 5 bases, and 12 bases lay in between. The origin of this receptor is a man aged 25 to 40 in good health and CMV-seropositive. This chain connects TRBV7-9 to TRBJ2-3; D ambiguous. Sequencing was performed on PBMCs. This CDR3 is CASSFSTGDTQYF. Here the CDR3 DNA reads TGTGCCAGCAGTTTTAGTACCGGAGATACGCAGTATTTT.